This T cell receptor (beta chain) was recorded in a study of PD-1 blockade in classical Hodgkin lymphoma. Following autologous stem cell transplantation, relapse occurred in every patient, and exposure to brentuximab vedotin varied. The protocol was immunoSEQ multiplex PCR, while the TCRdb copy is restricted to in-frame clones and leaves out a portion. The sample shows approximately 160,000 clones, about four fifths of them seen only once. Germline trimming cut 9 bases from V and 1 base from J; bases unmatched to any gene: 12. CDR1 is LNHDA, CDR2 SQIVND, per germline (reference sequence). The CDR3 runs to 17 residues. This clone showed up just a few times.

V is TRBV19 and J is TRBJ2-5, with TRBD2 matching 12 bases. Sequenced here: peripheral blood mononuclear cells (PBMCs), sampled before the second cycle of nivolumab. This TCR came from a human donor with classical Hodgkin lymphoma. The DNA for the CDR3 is TGTGCCAGCAGACAGTCGGCACTAGCGGGAGGCCAAGAGACCCAGTACTTC. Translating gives CASRQSALAGGQETQYF.